Below, 23 T cell receptor beta chains from the same sample are listed, as sequenced in a study of Graves' ophthalmopathy and Graves' hyperthyroidism listed by TCRdb under 2018. These reads were obtained on an Illumina HiSeq 2000. For repertoire sequencing, TCR beta CDR3 regions were amplified from RNA transcripts. The first round was an RT-PCR using HTBI primers with the Qiagen OneStep RT-PCR kit, and this first round was followed by a second-round multiplex PCR, then size selection and purification. TCRdb passed the public sequencing reads through fastp at Q25 and MiXCR, retaining productive beta sequences. Entries are consolidated by CDR3 protein sequence, retaining the most common genes and DNA. The table for this sample lists around 340,000 distinct CDR3 sequences; roughly 15% of them were counted only once. The ten largest make up 9% to 15% of the sample. Input material: peripheral blood. The receptors originated from an adult man with Graves' ophthalmopathy.

This clonotype was seen many times. The V gene is TRBV27, the J gene TRBJ1-1; D remains ambiguous. Trimming took 0 bases from V and 6 from J, leaving 8 bases between them. The CDR3 consists of 13 residues. The germline V gene has CDR1 MNHEY and CDR2 SMNVEV (reference sequence). This CDR3 reads CASSLSGVAEAFF. The CDR3 nucleotides read TGTGCCAGCAGTTTATCAGGCGTGGCTGAAGCTTTCTTT.

Ten or more counts support this clonotype. This chain joins TRBV5-1 and TRBJ2-6, with D unresolved. CDR1 and CDR2 (germline): SGHRS, YFSETQ. Between the trimmed V and J ends, which lost 1 base and 1 base, there was a span of 9 bases. The CDR3 consists of 16 residues. The CDR3 region is CASSLQQSSGANVLTF. In DNA form, the CDR3 reads TGCGCCAGCAGCTTGCAGCAGTCGTCTGGGGCCAACGTCCTGACTTTC. The full variable domain, its missing parts supplied by reference TRBV5-1 and TRBJ2-6, is KAGVTQTPRYLIKTRGQQVTLSCSPISGHRSVSWYQQTPGQGLQFLFEYFSETQRNKGNFPGRFSGRQFSNSRSEMNVSTLELGDSALYLCASSLQQSSGANVLTFGAGSRLTVL.

This clonotype was seen at least ten times. V and J are TRBV15 and TRBJ1-2; D call uncertain. Looked up from germline, CDR1 is LNHNV and CDR2 is YYDKDF (reference sequence). CDR3 length equals 13 residues. Trimming cost V 4 bases and J 6 bases, with 12 bases left between them. This chain's CDR3 is CATSIYTNDGYTF. The DNA of the CDR3 is TGTGCCACCAGCATCTACACAAACGATGGCTACACCTTC.

Many counts were recorded for this clonotype. This chain links TRBV6-1 with TRBJ1-5; D uncertain. Trimming stripped 6 bases from V and 3 bases from J, with 12 bases between. CDR3 length equals 14 residues. The germline gives CDR1 MNHNS, CDR2 SASEGT. Written as DNA, the CDR3 is TGTGCCAGCAGACAAACAGTCCACAATCAGCCCCAGCATTTT. Protein sequence: CASRQTVHNQPQHF.

The V and J genes are TRBV3-1 and TRBJ2-5; D call uncertain. Between the trimmed V and J ends, which lost 2 bases and 4 bases, there was a span of 5 bases. Germline values: CDR1 LGHDT, CDR2 YNNKEL (reference sequence). This CDR3 is 12 amino acids long. The CDR3 loop is CASSQRVETQYF. The CDR3 DNA reads TGTGCCAGCAGCCAACGAGTAGAGACCCAGTACTTC.

This clonotype was counted only a few times. This chain links TRBV29-1 with TRBJ2-7; D possibly corresponds to TRBD2 (6 bases). The CDR3 loop spans 13 amino acids. V was trimmed by 6 bases and J by 3 bases, leaving 15 bases between them. Germline CDR1 SQVTM, CDR2 ANQGSEA. CDR3 sequence: CSVLQNGGYEQYF. CDR3 bases: TGCAGCGTCTTACAGAACGGGGGCTACGAGCAGTACTTC.

The V gene is TRBV12-3 or TRBV12-4, the J gene TRBJ2-7; 9 nucleotides agree with TRBD1. V gave up 6 bases and J gave up 5 bases; unmatched junction bases: 8. The CDR3 runs 14 residues. Written as DNA, the CDR3 is TGTGCCAGCAGCACAGGGGGCGTCGTCGACGAGCAGTACTTC. This translates into CASSTGGVVDEQYF.

At least ten counts were recorded for this clonotype. This sequence joins TRBV6-5 and TRBJ2-5; TRBD1 aligns across 8 bases. The V gene end was trimmed by 6 bases and the J gene end by 0 bases; junction bases not matched to a gene: 6. Germline CDR1 reads MNHEY; CDR2 reads SVGAGI. This CDR3 spans 15 amino acids. CDR3 in DNA: TGTGCCAGCAGGGGGGGACAGGCCGACCAAGAGACCCAGTACTTC. Its protein is CASRGGQADQETQYF.

There are many counts of this clonotype. The chain has TRBV30 and TRBJ2-7; D gene ambiguous. CDR3 length equals 12 residues. Looked up from germline, CDR1 is GTSNPN and CDR2 is SVGIG (reference sequence). The V and J ends lost 1 base and 7 bases respectively, with 11 bases between them. The CDR3 nucleotides are TGTGCCTGGAGTGCCACTAACCTAGAGCAGTACTTC. Translated, it gives CAWSATNLEQYF.

Details on this clonotype: A single base separates this from a much larger clone, so it may be a read error. This chain joins TRBV28 and TRBJ1-1; TRBD1 is a possible D gene (5 bases). V lost 7 bases, J lost 5 bases, and 14 bases lay in between. Germline CDR1 reads MDHEN; CDR2 reads SYDVKM. The length of the CDR3 is 13 residues. CDR3 residues: CASTPGRRTEAFF. The CDR3 coding sequence is TGTGCCAGCACCCCGGGGCGCCGGACTGAAGCTTTCTTT.

This clonotype was seen repeatedly, ten times or more. The chain links TRBV20-1 to TRBJ1-2; TRBD1 matches 8 bases. The CDR3 runs to 13 residues. V lost 2 bases to trimming and J lost 4 bases; unmatched junction nucleotides: 3. Per germline, CDR1 DFQATT and CDR2 SNEGSKA (reference sequence). This chain's CDR3 is CSARRTGSYGYTF. The CDR3 DNA is TGCAGTGCTAGAAGGACAGGGAGCTATGGCTACACCTTC.

This clonotype showed up many times. The chain uses TRBV6-2 or TRBV6-3 and TRBJ1-1; a possible D gene is TRBD1 (6 bases). V lost 3 bases, J lost 0 bases, and 11 bases lay in between. The CDR3 has 15 residues. Germline V CDR1 and CDR2: MNHEY, SVGEGT. CDR3 loop: CASSYSAGVNTEAFF. The CDR3 coding sequence is TGTGCCAGCAGTTATTCAGCAGGGGTGAACACTGAAGCTTTCTTT.

This clonotype was counted many times. The chain combines TRBV20-1 with TRBJ1-6; D gene unclear. The germline V gene has CDR1 DFQATT and CDR2 SNEGSKA (reference sequence). CDR3 length: 11 residues. V shed 1 base and J shed 12 bases, with 7 bases lying between them. CDR3: CSARVVGPLHF. The CDR3 nucleotides are TGCAGTGCTAGAGTGGTCGGACCCCTCCACTTT.

This clonotype has a count of ten or more. In DNA, the CDR3 is TGTGCCAGCATGAGGGGTGGAGGGAGTCTTACGGGAGAGACCCAGTACTTC. It specifies CASMRGGGSLTGETQYF. The V call is TRBV6-2 or TRBV6-3, the J call TRBJ2-5; D perhaps matches TRBD2 (6 bases). V shed 7 bases and J shed 4 bases, with 25 bases lying between them. The germline V gene encodes CDR1 MNHEY and CDR2 SVGEGT. The CDR3 runs to 17 residues.

This clonotype was detected ten times or more. The chain is built from TRBV12-3 or TRBV12-4 and TRBJ2-6, with 7 bases lining up with TRBD1. The length of the CDR3 is 18 residues. V dropped 6 bases and J dropped 0; count of bases not matched to a gene: 11. The CDR3 coding sequence is TGTGCCAGCAGCACCAGACAGGACAGGCTCTCTGGGGCCAACGTCCTGACTTTC. Its protein product is CASSTRQDRLSGANVLTF.

This clonotype was detected many times. The genes are TRBV4-2 and TRBJ2-3; 8 nucleotides match TRBD2. The CDR3 spans 20 residues. The trim removed 4 bases at V and 0 bases at J, leaving 18 bases unmatched. Germline V CDR1 and CDR2: LGHNA, YNFKEQ. The CDR3 loop reads CASSPLPWVSGDLSTDTQYF. CDR3 sequence (DNA): TGTGCCAGCAGCCCACTCCCCTGGGTTAGCGGGGACCTCAGCACAGATACGCAGTATTTT.

This clonotype was found a few times. The V and J genes are TRBV28 and TRBJ2-7, with 9 positions matching TRBD1. Germline assignment: CDR1 MDHEN and CDR2 SYDVKM. The CDR3 spans 15 residues. Losses at the gene ends were 5 bases for V and 1 base for J; bases not matched to a gene: 6. The CDR3 nucleotides are TGTGCCAGCAGTGAACAGGGGGCGGAATCCTACGAGCAGTACTTC. This encodes CASSEQGAESYEQYF. The whole variable domain, filled in from reference TRBV28 and TRBJ2-7, reads DVKVTQSSRYLVKRTGEKVFLECVQDMDHENMFWYRQDPGLGLRLIYFSYDVKMKEKGDIPEGYSVSREKKERFSLILESASTNQTSMYLCASSEQGAESYEQYFGPGTRLTVT.

This clonotype was recorded only once. It may be a read error: a sequence one base away is much more abundant. Without the conserved terminal phenylalanine or tryptophan, this CDR3 likely stems from a read error. The CDR3 sequence is CASSPPSSGGAEETQYL. In DNA, the CDR3 is TGTGCCAGCTCACCACCGTCTAGCGGGGGGGCCGAGGAGACCCAGTACCTC. The rearrangement joins TRBV18 to TRBJ2-5; TRBD2 matches 12 bases. After removal of 0 bases from V and 5 bases from J, the junction contained 7 bases not matched to a gene. The CDR3 is made up of 17 amino acids. Germline values: CDR1 KGHSH, CDR2 LQKENI.

This clonotype was detected many times. The chain employs TRBV27 and TRBJ2-3; 9 nucleotides align to TRBD2. Losses at the gene ends were 7 bases for V and 2 bases for J; bases not matched to a gene: 13. The CDR3 contains 17 residues. Germline V gene lookup returns CDR1 MNHEY and CDR2 SMNVEV (reference sequence). Here the CDR3 reads CASKRRPSGTITDTQYF. CDR3 in DNA: TGTGCCAGCAAGCGGCGGCCTAGCGGGACGATCACAGATACGCAGTATTTT.

This clonotype was seen many times. The rearrangement links TRBV19 to TRBJ1-1, with 7 bases identical to TRBD1. Trimming at V came to 7 bases and at J to 0 bases, leaving 5 bases not matched to a gene. The CDR3 runs 14 residues. Germline-derived CDR1 and CDR2 are LNHDA and SQIVND (reference sequence). The CDR3 DNA reads as TGTGCCAGTATTGGGACAGCTCTGAACACTGAAGCTTTCTTT. It codes for CASIGTALNTEAFF.

This clonotype came up many times. The chain is built from TRBV4-1 and TRBJ2-7; D is ambiguous. CDR1 is MGHRA and CDR2 is YSYEKL in the germline V gene. The CDR3 totals 16 residues. Trimming removed 4 bases at V and 3 bases at J, with 19 bases between. The CDR3 nucleotides read TGCGCCAGCAGCCTCGAAACGGTCCGACGAGACTACGAGCAGTACTTC. This sequence encodes CASSLETVRRDYEQYF.

This clonotype showed up many times. The chain carries TRBV19 and TRBJ1-1; a weak D match, TRBD1 (5 bases). Germline CDR1 and CDR2: LNHDA and SQIVND (reference sequence). The CDR3 loop spans 15 amino acids. Trimming took 3 bases from V and 5 from J, leaving 16 bases between them. The CDR3: CASSMGGGALTEAFF. The CDR3 nucleotides read TGTGCCAGTAGTATGGGCGGAGGGGCGCTTACTGAAGCTTTCTTT.

Many counts were recorded for this clonotype. The rearrangement uses TRBV10-2 and TRBJ1-1; D gene unclear. The germline V and J ends were trimmed by 4 bases and 1 base, with 13 bases remaining between them. The CDR3 totals 15 residues. Looked up from germline, CDR1 is WSHSY and CDR2 is SAAADI. The CDR3 reads CASSGRTVSNTEAFF. The CDR3 nucleotides read TGCGCCAGCAGTGGCAGAACAGTATCGAACACTGAAGCTTTCTTT.